Given below is one TCR beta chain in context. The assay was immunoSEQ multiplex PCR, and TCRdb's table has in-frame clones only and misses some. The sample has some 110,000 clones, 92% seen once. This record belongs to a study of T cell changes during pregnancy in multiple sclerosis. From germline, CDR1 is SGHDN and CDR2 FVKESK. V dropped 5 bases and J dropped 8; count of bases not matched to a gene: 5. The CDR3 covers 15 residues. This clonotype was sampled from a female donor with multiple sclerosis, enrolled in a pregnancy study. This chain uses TRBV14 with TRBJ1-6; 11 nucleotides match TRBD1. Sequences were derived from peripheral blood, sampled in the third trimester of pregnancy. CDR3 DNA: TGTGCCAGCAGCGGGGACAGGGGGATCTATTCACCCCTCCACTTT. Its protein product is CASSGDRGIYSPLHF.